A single sample gave rise to the 18 T cell receptor beta chains below, sequenced in a study of cytomegalovirus exposure and HLA in healthy donors (dated by TCRdb to 2016 to 2017). The method was the immunoSEQ multiplex PCR assay. A mixture of 60 forward primers for TCR Vbeta segments and 13 reverse primers for TCR Jbeta segments was used in the multiplex PCR. TCRdb holds this immuneACCESS table with in-frame rearrangements only. Some clones are missing; in checked studies, unresolved V genes explain under half, and the rest has no known cause. The sample table holds roughly 98,000 clones, of which 62% were seen once. Around 5.5% of the sample is held by the ten biggest clonotypes. The source material was PBMCs. The receptors shown here come from a woman aged 25 to 39 in good health and CMV-seropositive.

The rearrangement links TRBV4-3 to TRBJ2-5; D is possibly TRBD2 (7 bases). The DNA end favors TRBJ2-7, so the J call may be wrong. The CDR3 is 16 amino acids. CDR1 and CDR2 from the germline V gene are LGHNA and YSLEER. This CDR3 is CASSQERGAGESEQYF. In nucleotides, the CDR3 is TGCGCCAGCAGCCAAGAAAGGGGGGCGGGGGAAAGCGAGCAGTACTTC.

This clone was picked up a small number of times. This rearrangement joins TRBV6-1 to TRBJ2-7; maybe TRBD1 (5 bases). CDR1 and CDR2 (germline): MNHNS, SASEGT. Trimming pared 2 bases from V and 5 bases from J, leaving 10 bases between. The CDR3 length is 13 residues. CDR3 amino acids: CASSEQGPHEQYF. In DNA form, the CDR3 reads TGTGCCAGCAGTGAACAGGGCCCCCACGAGCAGTACTTC.

V and J are TRBV2 and TRBJ1-5; the D is unclear. V was clipped by 5 bases and J by 0 bases, with 17 bases between them. The length of the CDR3 is 17 residues. Per the germline V gene, CDR1 is SNHLY and CDR2 is FYNNEI. Here the CDR3 DNA reads TGTGCCAGCAGTCGGGAACGAATGGGGAGTAGCAATCAGCCCCAGCATTTT. Residues: CASSRERMGSSNQPQHF. The full variable domain, with the rest looked up from reference TRBV2 and TRBJ1-5, is EPEVTQTPSHQVTQMGQEVILRCVPISNHLYFYWYRQILGQKVEFLVSFYNNEISEKSEIFDDQFSVERPDGSNFTLKIRSTKLEDSAMYFCASSRERMGSSNQPQHFGDGTRLSIL.

This clone was detected only a few times. This chain connects TRBV2 to TRBJ1-4; maybe TRBD1 (6 bases). The CDR3 extends over 13 amino acids. CDR1 is SNHLY and CDR2 is FYNNEI in the germline V gene. Between the trimmed V and J ends, which lost 6 bases and 5 bases, there was a span of 10 bases. For the CDR3, the DNA is TGTGCCAGCAGCGACAGGAGAAATGAAAAACTGTTTTTT. This gives the protein CASSDRRNEKLFF. Variable domain in full (rest from reference TRBV2 and TRBJ1-4): EPEVTQTPSHQVTQMGQEVILRCVPISNHLYFYWYRQILGQKVEFLVSFYNNEISEKSEIFDDQFSVERPDGSNFTLKIRSTKLEDSAMYFCASSDRRNEKLFFGSGTQLSVL.

This clone ranks as medium-sized. The chain links TRBV27 to TRBJ1-1; D may be TRBD1 (5 bases). Germline values: CDR1 MNHEY, CDR2 SMNVEV (reference sequence). This CDR3 has 15 residues. The V and J ends lost 6 bases and 0 bases respectively, with 14 bases between them. The CDR3 coding sequence is TGTGCCAGCAGGCTAAGACAGAATTTGAACACTGAAGCTTTCTTT. Residues: CASRLRQNLNTEAFF.

This clone was seen a few times. The rearrangement joins TRBV25-1 to TRBJ1-1; no clear D gene. Germline CDR1 is MGHDK and CDR2 is SYGVNS. Trimming removed 10 bases from V and 6 bases from J, with 12 bases in between. The CDR3 runs to 11 residues. CDR3 sequence reads: CATKRAAEAFF. CDR3 DNA sequence: TGTGCCACCAAGAGGGCGGCTGAAGCTTTCTTT.

This chain connects TRBV29-1 to TRBJ2-5; 7 bases line up with TRBD2. Germline loops: CDR1 SQVTM, CDR2 ANQGSEA. CDR3 length: 14 amino acids. The V gene end was trimmed by 7 bases and the J gene end by 0 bases; junction bases not matched to a gene: 8. This chain's CDR3 is CSALAAGHQETQYF. The CDR3 DNA sequence: TGCAGCGCCCTAGCGGCAGGGCACCAAGAGACCCAGTACTTC.

The CDR3 region is CAGRRGEQNTEAFF. For the CDR3, the DNA is TGTGCCGGACGAAGGGGCGAACAAAACACTGAAGCTTTCTTT. The chain couples TRBV6-1 to TRBJ1-1, with a weak D call TRBD1 (5 bases). Trimming pared 11 bases from V and 2 bases from J, leaving 18 bases between. This CDR3 is built from 14 residues. Germline CDR1 and CDR2: MNHNS and SASEGT.

The chain links TRBV7-2 to TRBJ1-2; D is uncertain. This CDR3 region has 15 residues. The V end was cut by 5 bases, the J end by 4 bases, with 17 bases between. Germline CDR1 is SGHTA and CDR2 is FQGNSA. The CDR3 sequence: CASSPSLAVGYGYTF. For the CDR3, the DNA is TGTGCCAGCAGCCCCTCTCTGGCGGTCGGCTATGGCTACACCTTC.

The chain couples TRBV7-9 to TRBJ2-3, with 9 positions matching TRBD2. V lost 7 bases to trimming and J lost 3 bases; unmatched junction nucleotides: 8. This CDR3 has 15 amino acids. Germline CDR1 SEHNR, CDR2 FQNEAQ (reference sequence). CDR3 in DNA: TGTGCCAGCACCCCTGGCGGGGGGGGTACAGATACGCAGTATTTT. It yields the protein CASTPGGGGTDTQYF.

V gene TRBV4-1 combines with J gene TRBJ1-1, with TRBD1 identical over 8 bases. This CDR3 has 16 residues. Germline assignment: CDR1 MGHRA and CDR2 YSYEKL. V trimming: 1 base; J trimming: 0 bases; junction bases outside the gene matches: 4. The CDR3 DNA is TGCGCCAGCAGCCAAGCAAGACAGGGGATGAACACTGAAGCTTTCTTT. Encoded protein: CASSQARQGMNTEAFF.

The chain is built from TRBV7-2 and TRBJ2-3; 8 positions match TRBD2. From germline, CDR1 is SGHTA and CDR2 FQGNSA. The CDR3 is made up of 17 amino acids. J was trimmed by 3 bases and V by 4 bases; bases with no gene match: 12. Here the CDR3 DNA reads TGTGCCAGCAGCTCGCCCGGGGGGGGAGTCCTTACAGATACGCAGTATTTT. Translated: CASSSPGGGVLTDTQYF.

V usage is TRBV7-2 and J usage is TRBJ2-7, with D perhaps TRBD2 (6 bases). The V and J ends lost 3 bases and 2 bases respectively, with 14 bases between them. This CDR3 is built from 15 residues. Germline CDR1 reads SGHTA; CDR2 reads FQGNSA. CDR3 amino acids: CASSFVGGLPYEQYF. CDR3 bases: TGTGCCAGCAGCTTCGTGGGGGGTCTTCCCTACGAGCAGTACTTC.

The chain has TRBV5-6 and TRBJ2-2; possible D gene TRBD2, 7 bases. Germline CDR1 SGHDT, CDR2 YYEEEE. V was shortened by 4 bases and J by 4 bases, with 14 bases between the two germline ends. CDR3 size: 15 residues. The CDR3 coding sequence is TGTGCCAGCAGCCTAGGAGGGGGGGCCACCGGGGAGCTGTTTTTT. Its translation: CASSLGGGATGELFF.

The rearrangement uses TRBV12-5 and TRBJ2-7, with D tentatively TRBD1 (5 bases). Germline V gene sequence: CDR1 LGHNT, CDR2 FRNRAP. This CDR3 contains 17 residues. Trimming took off 0 bases at V and 7 bases at J, with 22 bases between the two ends. In nucleotides, the CDR3 is TGTGCTAGTGGTTTGGTACAACAGGTGCCCCCCCTTGGGGAGCAGTACTTC. The encoded protein is CASGLVQQVPPLGEQYF. The full variable domain, with the rest looked up from reference TRBV12-5 and TRBJ2-7, is DARVTQTPRHKVTEMGQEVTMRCQPILGHNTVFWYRQTMMQGLELLAYFRNRAPLDDSGMPKDRFSAEMPDATLATLKIQPSEPRDSAVYFCASGLVQQVPPLGEQYFGPGTRLTVT.

This clone was counted a few times. CDR3 sequence (DNA): TGCGCCAGCAGAACCCGGGACAGGGGGCTCTACAATGAGCAGTTCTTC. This gives the protein CASRTRDRGLYNEQFF. The V gene is TRBV5-1, the J gene TRBJ2-1; the match to TRBD1 covers 12 bases. V shed 5 bases and J 3 bases; nucleotides not matched to a gene: 6. The germline gives CDR1 SGHRS, CDR2 YFSETQ. This CDR3 has 16 residues.

V usage is TRBV7-8 and J usage is TRBJ1-1; a possible D gene is TRBD1 (5 bases). This CDR3 is 15 amino acids long. Germline V gives CDR1 SGHVS, CDR2 FQNEAQ. The V and J ends lost 5 bases and 4 bases respectively, with 17 bases between them. The CDR3 spells CASSQGQGMVTEAFF. The CDR3 nucleotides read TGTGCCAGCAGCCAGGGCCAAGGCATGGTCACTGAAGCTTTCTTT.

This rearrangement joins TRBV7-9 to TRBJ2-7; 13 bases align to TRBD2. CDR1 is SEHNR, CDR2 FQNEAQ, per germline (reference sequence). This CDR3 region has 16 residues. The trim removed 3 bases at V and 5 bases at J, leaving 7 bases unmatched. The CDR3 protein is CASSLSRTSGGDEQYF. The CDR3 nucleotides read TGTGCCAGCAGCTTGAGTAGGACTAGCGGGGGAGACGAGCAGTACTTC. Full variable domain (outside the CDR3, taken from reference TRBV7-9 and TRBJ2-7): DTGVSQNPRHKITKRGQNVTFRCDPISEHNRLYWYRQTLGQGPEFLTYFQNEAQLEKSRLLSDRFSAERPKGSFSTLEIQRTEQGDSAMYLCASSLSRTSGGDEQYFGPGTRLTVT.